This TCR beta chain was observed in a study of cytomegalovirus exposure and HLA in healthy donors. Overall study context: Most genotyped donors, over 70% of 398, had Caucasian-associated genetic ancestry. Whole-study findings and limits: In a later analysis, a missense DCLRE1C variant was linked to TCR beta V- and J-gene trimming. A later analysis showed HLA-associated TCR beta chains outstripping equally common others in clonal expansion. Researchers reported that a few CMV-associated chains were confirmed in vitro as CMV antigen-specific.

The PCR made use of 60 Vbeta and 13 Jbeta primers. Produced via immunoSEQ multiplex PCR; TCRdb's table is partial and in-frame only. The table lists 45,000 to 60,000 clones, 72% of them singletons. Germline CDR1 and CDR2: MNHNS and SASEGT. The V and J ends lost 8 bases and 5 bases respectively, with 11 bases between them. The length of the CDR3 is 12 residues. About this clone: Its antigen is unidentified.

The chain employs TRBV6-1 and TRBJ2-3; D not certain. The material sequenced was PBMCs. The TCR sequence derives from a man aged 30-40 years in good health and CMV-seronegative. The CDR3 DNA is TGTGCCAGCCTCGAGGTTGGAGATACGCAGTATTTT. It codes for CASLEVGDTQYF.